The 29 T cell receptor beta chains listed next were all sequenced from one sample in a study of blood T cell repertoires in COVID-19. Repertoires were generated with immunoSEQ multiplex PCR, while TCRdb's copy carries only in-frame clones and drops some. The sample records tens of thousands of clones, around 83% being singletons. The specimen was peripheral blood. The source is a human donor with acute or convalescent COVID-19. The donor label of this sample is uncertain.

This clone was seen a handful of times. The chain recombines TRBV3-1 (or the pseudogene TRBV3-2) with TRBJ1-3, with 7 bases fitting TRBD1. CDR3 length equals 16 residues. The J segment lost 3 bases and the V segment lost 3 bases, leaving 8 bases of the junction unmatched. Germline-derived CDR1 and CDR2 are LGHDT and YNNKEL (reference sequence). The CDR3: CASSHGRPGGGNTIYF. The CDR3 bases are TGTGCCAGCAGCCACGGCAGACCAGGGGGTGGAAACACCATATATTTT.

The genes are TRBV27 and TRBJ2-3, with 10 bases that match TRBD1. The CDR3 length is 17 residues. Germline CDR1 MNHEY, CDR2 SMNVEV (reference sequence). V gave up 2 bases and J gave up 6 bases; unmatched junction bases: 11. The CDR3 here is CASSLGIGTGATDTQYF. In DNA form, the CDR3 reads TGTGCCAGCAGTTTAGGTATTGGGACAGGGGCGACTGATACGCAGTATTTT.

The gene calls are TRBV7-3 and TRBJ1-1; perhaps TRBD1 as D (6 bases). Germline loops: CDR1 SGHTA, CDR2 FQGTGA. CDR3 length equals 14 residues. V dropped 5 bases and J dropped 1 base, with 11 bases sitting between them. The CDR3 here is CASSPGHGNTEAFF. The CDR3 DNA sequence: TGTGCCAGCAGCCCGGGACACGGGAACACTGAAGCTTTCTTT.

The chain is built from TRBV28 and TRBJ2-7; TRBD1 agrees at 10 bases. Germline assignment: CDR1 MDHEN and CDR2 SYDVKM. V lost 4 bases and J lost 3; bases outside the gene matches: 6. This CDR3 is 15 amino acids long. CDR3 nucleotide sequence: TGTGCCAGCAGTTCCCCGGGACAGGGGAGCTACGAGCAGTACTTC. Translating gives CASSSPGQGSYEQYF.

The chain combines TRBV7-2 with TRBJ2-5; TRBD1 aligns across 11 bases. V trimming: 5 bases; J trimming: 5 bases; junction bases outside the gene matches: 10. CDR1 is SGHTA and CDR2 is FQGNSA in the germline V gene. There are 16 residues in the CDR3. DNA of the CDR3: TGTGCCAGCAGCCCCGACGTCGGGACAGGGGGGGAGACCCAGTACTTC. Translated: CASSPDVGTGGETQYF.

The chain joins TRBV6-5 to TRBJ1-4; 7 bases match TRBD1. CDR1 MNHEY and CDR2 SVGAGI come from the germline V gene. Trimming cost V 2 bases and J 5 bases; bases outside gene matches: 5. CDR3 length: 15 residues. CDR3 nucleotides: TGTGCCAGCAGTTACGCGGGACAGCCCAATGAAAAACTGTTTTTT. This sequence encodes CASSYAGQPNEKLFF.

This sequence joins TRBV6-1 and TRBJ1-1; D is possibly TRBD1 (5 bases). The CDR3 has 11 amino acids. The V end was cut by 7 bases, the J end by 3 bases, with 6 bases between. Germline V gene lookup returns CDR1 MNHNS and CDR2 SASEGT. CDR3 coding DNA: TGTGCCAGCAAAGGGGACACTGAAGCTTTCTTT. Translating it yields CASKGDTEAFF.

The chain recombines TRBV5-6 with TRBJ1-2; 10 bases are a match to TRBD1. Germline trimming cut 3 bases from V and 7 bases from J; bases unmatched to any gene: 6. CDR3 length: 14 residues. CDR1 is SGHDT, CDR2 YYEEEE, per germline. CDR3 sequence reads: CASSSTGGLSGYTF. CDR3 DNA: TGTGCCAGCAGCTCGACAGGGGGCTTGAGTGGCTACACCTTC.

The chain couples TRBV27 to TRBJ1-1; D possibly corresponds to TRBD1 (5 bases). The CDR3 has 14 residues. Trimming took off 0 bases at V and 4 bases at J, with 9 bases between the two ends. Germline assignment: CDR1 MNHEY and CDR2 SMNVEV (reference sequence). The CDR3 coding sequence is TGTGCCAGCAGTTTATCGACTAGGGGCACTGAAGCTTTCTTT. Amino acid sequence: CASSLSTRGTEAFF.

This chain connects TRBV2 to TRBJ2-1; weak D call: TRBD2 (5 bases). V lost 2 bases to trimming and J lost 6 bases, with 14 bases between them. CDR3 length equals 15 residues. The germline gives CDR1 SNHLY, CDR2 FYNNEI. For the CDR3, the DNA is TGTGCCAGCAGTGAAAGGTTCTTCCGGGGCAATGAGCAGTTCTTC. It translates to CASSERFFRGNEQFF.

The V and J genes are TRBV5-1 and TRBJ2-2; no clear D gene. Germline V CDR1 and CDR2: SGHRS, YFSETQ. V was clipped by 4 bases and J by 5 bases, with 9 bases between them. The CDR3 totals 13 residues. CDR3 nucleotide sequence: TGCGCCAGCAGCGAACAGTTTACCGGGGAGCTGTTTTTT. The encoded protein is CASSEQFTGELFF.

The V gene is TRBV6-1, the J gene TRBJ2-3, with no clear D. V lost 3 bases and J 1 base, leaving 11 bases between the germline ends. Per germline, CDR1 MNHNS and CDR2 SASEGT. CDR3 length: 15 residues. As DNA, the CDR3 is TGTGCCAGCAGTGACAGGTCCGCTCGCACAGATACGCAGTATTTT. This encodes CASSDRSARTDTQYF.

CDR3 bases: TGTGCCAGCAGCTTAGAACAGGTTAACTATGGCTACACCTTC. It translates to CASSLEQVNYGYTF. This chain joins TRBV5-6 and TRBJ1-2; D may be TRBD1 (5 bases). The CDR3 contains 14 residues. The germline CDR1 and CDR2 sequences are SGHDT and YYEEEE. With 2 bases removed from V and 1 base from J, the gap between germline ends came to 9 bases.

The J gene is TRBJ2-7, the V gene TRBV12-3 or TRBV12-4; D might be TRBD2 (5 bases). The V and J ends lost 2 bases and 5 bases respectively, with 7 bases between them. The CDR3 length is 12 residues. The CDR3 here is CASSLTGNEQYF. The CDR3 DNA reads TGTGCCAGCAGTTTAACGGGGAACGAGCAGTACTTC.

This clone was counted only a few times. The CDR3 reads CASSFGGIIEAFF. CDR3 DNA sequence: TGTGCCAGCAGCTTTGGGGGGATTATTGAAGCTTTCTTT. The J gene is TRBJ1-1, the V gene TRBV7-9; maybe TRBD1 (5 bases). V shed 3 bases and J shed 7 bases, with 12 bases lying between them. Looked up from germline, CDR1 is SEHNR and CDR2 is FQNEAQ (reference sequence). This CDR3 has 13 amino acids.

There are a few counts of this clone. The CDR3 protein is CASSGTSGRFYNEQFF. CDR3 bases: TGTGCCAGCAGCGGGACTAGCGGGAGATTTTACAATGAGCAGTTCTTC. V is TRBV9 and J is TRBJ2-1; 13 bases fit TRBD2. J gave up 4 bases and V 3 bases, and 4 bases lay outside the gene matches. Per the germline V gene, CDR1 is SGDLS and CDR2 is YYNGEE. The CDR3 has 16 residues.

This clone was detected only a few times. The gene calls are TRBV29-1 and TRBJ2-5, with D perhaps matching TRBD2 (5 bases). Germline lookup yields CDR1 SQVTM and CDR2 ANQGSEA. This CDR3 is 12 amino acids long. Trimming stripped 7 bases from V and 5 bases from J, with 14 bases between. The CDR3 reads CSAALLAETQYF. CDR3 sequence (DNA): TGCAGCGCCGCACTCCTAGCCGAGACCCAGTACTTC.

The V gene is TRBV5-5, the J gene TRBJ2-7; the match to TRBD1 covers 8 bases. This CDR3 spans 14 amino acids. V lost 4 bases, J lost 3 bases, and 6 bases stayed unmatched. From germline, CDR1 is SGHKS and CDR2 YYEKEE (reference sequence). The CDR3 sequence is CASSIRGPGYEQYF. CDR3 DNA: TGTGCCAGCAGCATCAGGGGGCCGGGCTACGAGCAGTACTTC.

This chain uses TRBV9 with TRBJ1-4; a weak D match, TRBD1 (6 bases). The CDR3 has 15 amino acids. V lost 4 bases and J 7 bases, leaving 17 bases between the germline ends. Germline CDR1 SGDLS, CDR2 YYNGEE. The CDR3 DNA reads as TGTGCCAGCAGCCTACGGGACATAAGTTCTGAAAAACTGTTTTTT. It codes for CASSLRDISSEKLFF.

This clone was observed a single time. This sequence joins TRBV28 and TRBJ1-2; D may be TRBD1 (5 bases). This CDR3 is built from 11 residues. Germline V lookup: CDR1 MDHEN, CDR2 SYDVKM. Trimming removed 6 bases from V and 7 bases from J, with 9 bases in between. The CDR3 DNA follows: TGTGCCAGCAGCCCCGGGGGTGGCTACACCTTC. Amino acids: CASSPGGGYTF.

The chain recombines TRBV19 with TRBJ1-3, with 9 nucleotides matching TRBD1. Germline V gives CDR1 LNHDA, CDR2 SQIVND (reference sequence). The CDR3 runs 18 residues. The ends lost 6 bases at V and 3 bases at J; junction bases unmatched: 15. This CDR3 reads CASSLYPPDRGDGNTIYF. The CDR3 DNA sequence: TGTGCCAGTAGCCTTTATCCACCCGACAGGGGGGATGGAAACACCATATATTTT.

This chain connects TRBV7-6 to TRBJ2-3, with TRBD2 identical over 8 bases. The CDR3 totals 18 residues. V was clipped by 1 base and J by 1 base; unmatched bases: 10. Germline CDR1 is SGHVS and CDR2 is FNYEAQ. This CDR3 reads CASSLGGGGTLRTDTQYF. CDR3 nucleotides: TGTGCCAGCAGCTTAGGTGGCGGGGGGACGCTGCGCACAGATACGCAGTATTTT.

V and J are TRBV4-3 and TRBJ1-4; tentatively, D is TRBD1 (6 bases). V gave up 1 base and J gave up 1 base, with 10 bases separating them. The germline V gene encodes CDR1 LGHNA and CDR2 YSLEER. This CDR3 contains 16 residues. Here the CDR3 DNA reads TGCGCCAGCAGCCAAGCGGACAGACAAACTAATGAAAAACTGTTTTTT. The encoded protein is CASSQADRQTNEKLFF.

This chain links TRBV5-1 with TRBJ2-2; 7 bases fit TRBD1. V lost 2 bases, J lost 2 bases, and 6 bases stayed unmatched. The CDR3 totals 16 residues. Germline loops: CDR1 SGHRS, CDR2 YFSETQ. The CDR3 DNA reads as TGCGCCAGCAGCTTATACGGGACAGCTAACACCGGGGAGCTGTTTTTT. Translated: CASSLYGTANTGELFF.

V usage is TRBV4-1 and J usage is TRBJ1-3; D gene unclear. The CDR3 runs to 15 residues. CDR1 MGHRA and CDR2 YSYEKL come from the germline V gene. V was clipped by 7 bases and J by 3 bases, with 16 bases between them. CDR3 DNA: TGCGCCAGCACGGCCGGGTGGGCGGGTGGAAACACCATATATTTT. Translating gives CASTAGWAGGNTIYF.

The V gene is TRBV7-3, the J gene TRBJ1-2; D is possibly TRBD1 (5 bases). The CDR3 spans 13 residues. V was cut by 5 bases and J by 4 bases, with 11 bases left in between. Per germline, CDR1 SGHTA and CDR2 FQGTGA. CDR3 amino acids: CASSPQVGYGYTF. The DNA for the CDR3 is TGTGCCAGCAGCCCACAGGTCGGCTATGGCTACACCTTC.

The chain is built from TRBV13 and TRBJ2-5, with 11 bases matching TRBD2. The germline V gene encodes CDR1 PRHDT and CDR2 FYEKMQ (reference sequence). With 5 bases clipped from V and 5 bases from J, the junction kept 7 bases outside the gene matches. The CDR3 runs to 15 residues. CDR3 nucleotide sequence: TGTGCCAGCAGCCACAGGACTAGCGGGTCGGAGACCCAGTACTTC. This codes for CASSHRTSGSETQYF.

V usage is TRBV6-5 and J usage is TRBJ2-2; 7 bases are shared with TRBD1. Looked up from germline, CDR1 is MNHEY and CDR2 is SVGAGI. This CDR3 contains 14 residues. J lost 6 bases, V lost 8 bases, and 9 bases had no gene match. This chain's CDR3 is CASGKTGLAGELFF. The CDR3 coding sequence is TGTGCCAGCGGAAAGACAGGGTTAGCCGGGGAGCTGTTTTTT.

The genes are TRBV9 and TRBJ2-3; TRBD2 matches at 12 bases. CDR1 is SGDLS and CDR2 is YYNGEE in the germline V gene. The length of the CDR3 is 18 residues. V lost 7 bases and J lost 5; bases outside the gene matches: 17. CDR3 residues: CASGSSPLAGGRVDTQYF. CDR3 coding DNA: TGTGCCAGCGGGTCCTCCCCCCTAGCGGGAGGGCGGGTAGATACGCAGTATTTT.